Presented here are 19 T cell receptor beta chains from one specimen sequenced in a study of cytotoxic CD8 clonotypes in ibrutinib-treated CLL. Clones were sequenced by immunoSEQ multiplex PCR, and TCRdb holds only the in-frame ones, with some missing. The table lists fewer than 400,000 clones, roughly 70% of them singletons. Here the sequenced sample was PBMCs, taken after 36 months of ibrutinib treatment. Every receptor here comes from a human donor with chronic lymphocytic leukemia.

This clone showed up just a few times. The V and J genes are TRBV5-8 and TRBJ2-7; D uncertain. V lost 5 bases, J lost 7 bases, and 10 bases lay in between. CDR3 size: 11 residues. Germline CDR1 SGHTS, CDR2 YDEGEE. CDR3 region: CASRTGWEQYF. CDR3 DNA: TGTGCCAGCAGAACCGGATGGGAGCAGTACTTC.

V is TRBV4-1 and J is TRBJ1-4, with 7 bases matching TRBD1. The length of the CDR3 is 14 residues. Trimming at V came to 2 bases and at J to 8 bases, leaving 5 bases not matched to a gene. Germline V CDR1 and CDR2: MGHRA, YSYEKL. CDR3 protein: CASSQRQGLEKLFF. The CDR3 DNA is TGCGCCAGCAGCCAACGACAGGGTTTGGAAAAACTGTTTTTT.

V usage is TRBV7-8 and J usage is TRBJ2-1, with D perhaps TRBD1 (5 bases). Trimming left V 0 bases short and J 4 bases short, with 7 bases between. Germline values: CDR1 SGHVS, CDR2 FQNEAQ. CDR3 size: 14 residues. The CDR3: CASSLAAGYNEQFF. CDR3 nucleotides: TGTGCCAGCAGCTTAGCGGCAGGGTACAATGAGCAGTTCTTC. The variable domain in full, completed from reference TRBV7-8 and TRBJ2-1, reads GAGVSQSPRYKVAKRGQDVALRCDPISGHVSLFWYQQALGQGPEFLTYFQNEAQLDKSGLPSDRFFAERPEGSVSTLKIQRTQQEDSAVYLCASSLAAGYNEQFFGPGTRLTVL.

This clone was detected a few times. V usage is TRBV15 and J usage is TRBJ2-1, with 10 bases aligning to TRBD2. Losses at the gene ends were 5 bases for V and 1 base for J; bases not matched to a gene: 2. Germline-derived CDR1 and CDR2 are LNHNV and YYDKDF (reference sequence). This CDR3 is built from 15 residues. DNA of the CDR3: TGTGCCACCAGCCCTAGCGGGGGTTCCTACAATGAGCAGTTCTTC. This sequence encodes CATSPSGGSYNEQFF. Supplemented by reference TRBV15 and TRBJ2-1, the full variable domain reads DAMVIQNPRYQVTQFGKPVTLSCSQTLNHNVMYWYQQKSSQAPKLLFHYYDKDFNNEADTPDNFQSRRPNTSFCFLDIRSPGLGDTAMYLCATSPSGGSYNEQFFGPGTRLTVL.

The CDR3 protein is CASSPPGQGYGYTF. CDR3 sequence (DNA): TGTGCCAGCAGTCCCCCGGGCCAAGGCTATGGCTACACCTTC. The rearrangement uses TRBV6-6 and TRBJ1-2; D not certain. Deletions cut 5 bases from V and 4 bases from J, with 14 bases between. The CDR3 is 14 residues long. Germline V gene lookup returns CDR1 MNHNY and CDR2 SVGAGI (reference sequence).

V is TRBV29-1 and J is TRBJ1-1; no clear D gene. V lost 0 bases, J lost 4 bases, and 12 bases lay in between. CDR1 is SQVTM and CDR2 is ANQGSEA in the germline V gene. CDR3 length: 14 amino acids. CDR3 nucleotide sequence: TGCAGCGTTGAAGATGCGGCGGGCGGCACTGAAGCTTTCTTT. It translates to CSVEDAAGGTEAFF.

The chain uses TRBV5-4 and TRBJ1-5; no definite D call. From germline, CDR1 is SGHNT and CDR2 YYREEE (reference sequence). The V gene lost 2 bases and the J gene lost 7 bases, with 10 bases spanning the gap. This CDR3 has 13 amino acids. CDR3: CASSFMGGQPQHF. CDR3 coding DNA: TGTGCCAGCAGCTTTATGGGAGGCCAGCCCCAGCATTTT.

The V gene is TRBV15, the J gene TRBJ1-1; D gene uncertain. The V and J ends lost 1 base and 1 base respectively, with 10 bases between them. Germline lookup yields CDR1 LNHNV and CDR2 YYDKDF (reference sequence). The CDR3 sequence is 15 residues long. The CDR3 here is CATSRGGLSNTEAFF. As DNA, the CDR3 is TGTGCCACCAGCAGAGGCGGGCTGTCGAACACTGAAGCTTTCTTT.

This clone came up once. V usage is TRBV4-1 and J usage is TRBJ2-5; D unresolved. The CDR3 loop spans 16 amino acids. The germline gives CDR1 MGHRA, CDR2 YSYEKL. The ends were cut back, 8 bases at V and 1 base at J, with 20 bases in the middle. The CDR3 DNA reads as TGCGCCAGCGCCCAAATTAATATGGGTTTCCAAGAGACCCAGTACTTC. Amino acid sequence: CASAQINMGFQETQYF.

V and J are TRBV11-2 and TRBJ2-3; TRBD2 is a possible D gene (6 bases). V gave up 2 bases and J gave up 2 bases, with 14 bases separating them. The CDR3 contains 16 residues. Germline CDR1 reads SGHAT; CDR2 reads FQNNGV. CDR3 sequence reads: CASSLLGGALTDTQYF. CDR3 nucleotide sequence: TGTGCCAGCAGCTTATTAGGAGGGGCCCTCACAGATACGCAGTATTTT.

V usage is TRBV27 and J usage is TRBJ2-1; D not certain. V was shortened by 1 base and J by 1 base, with 20 bases between the two germline ends. The CDR3 loop spans 19 amino acids. Germline V gene data show CDR1 as MNHEY and CDR2 as SMNVEV (reference sequence). CDR3 bases: TGTGCCAGCAGTTTATGGGTATGGACGCCCGGCCAGTCCTACAATGAGCAGTTCTTC. Its translation is CASSLWVWTPGQSYNEQFF.

The chain carries TRBV9 and TRBJ1-2; no firm D call. Deletions cut 4 bases from V and 8 bases from J, with 15 bases between. CDR1 and CDR2 from the germline V gene are SGDLS and YYNGEE. CDR3 size: 13 residues. The CDR3 spells CASSPFGPIGYTF. CDR3 DNA: TGTGCCAGCAGCCCCTTCGGGCCCATAGGCTACACCTTC.

This chain joins TRBV2 and TRBJ2-3; 7 nucleotides agree with TRBD2. Germline CDR1 is SNHLY and CDR2 is FYNNEI. CDR3 length: 15 residues. V lost 3 bases to trimming and J lost 3 bases; unmatched junction nucleotides: 6. CDR3 residues: CASSERDYQTDTQYF. The CDR3 nucleotides are TGTGCCAGCAGTGAGAGGGACTACCAAACAGATACGCAGTATTTT.

This clone was counted between two and nine times. In nucleotides, the CDR3 is TGTGCCAGCACTTCCGGTGGCGGGTTATCTGAAAGCGAGCAGTACTTC. Its translation: CASTSGGGLSESEQYF. The chain recombines TRBV7-2 with TRBJ2-7; possibly TRBD2 for D (5 bases). The length of the CDR3 is 16 residues. The germline V and J ends were trimmed by 7 bases and 6 bases, with 25 bases remaining between them. Per the germline V gene, CDR1 is SGHTA and CDR2 is FQGNSA.

The J gene is TRBJ2-2, the V gene TRBV29-1, with a tentative D call TRBD1 (6 bases). There are 14 residues in the CDR3. V lost 7 bases to trimming and J lost 0 bases, with 12 bases between them. Germline V gene data show CDR1 as SQVTM and CDR2 as ANQGSEA. CDR3 sequence: CSDPNRANTGELFF. The CDR3 nucleotides read TGCAGCGACCCAAACAGGGCGAACACCGGGGAGCTGTTTTTT.

The chain uses TRBV7-6 and TRBJ2-7; no reliable D call. The germline gives CDR1 SGHVS, CDR2 FNYEAQ. The length of the CDR3 is 13 residues. Trimming took 1 base from V and 4 from J, leaving 8 bases between them. CDR3 DNA: TGTGCCAGCAGCTTAGGCAGAGTGTACGAGCAGTACTTC. This codes for CASSLGRVYEQYF.

The chain combines TRBV7-2 with TRBJ2-1; the D gene could be TRBD1 or TRBD2 (5 bases each). The CDR3 is made up of 15 amino acids. From germline, CDR1 is SGHTA and CDR2 FQGNSA. The germline V and J ends were trimmed by 1 base and 4 bases, with 11 bases remaining between them. CDR3 sequence (DNA): TGTGCCAGCAGCTTAGAGAGGGGTCGGTACAATGAGCAGTTCTTC. It yields the protein CASSLERGRYNEQFF.

The rearrangement links TRBV9 to TRBJ1-3; 12 nucleotides agree with TRBD1. Germline-derived CDR1 and CDR2 are SGDLS and YYNGEE. The V and J ends lost 3 bases and 4 bases, in that order; junction bases with no gene match: 5. The CDR3 spans 16 residues. Written as DNA, the CDR3 is TGTGCCAGCAGCGGGGACAGGGGGCTTTTCGGAAACACCATATATTTT. Translated, it gives CASSGDRGLFGNTIYF.

The chain is built from TRBV19 and TRBJ2-3; D uncertain. Germline loops: CDR1 LNHDA, CDR2 SQIVND (reference sequence). CDR3 length equals 14 residues. V lost 3 bases to trimming and J lost 7 bases, with 14 bases between them. CDR3 protein: CASSINLGVNTQYF. CDR3 coding DNA: TGTGCCAGTAGTATTAACCTTGGGGTGAATACGCAGTATTTT.